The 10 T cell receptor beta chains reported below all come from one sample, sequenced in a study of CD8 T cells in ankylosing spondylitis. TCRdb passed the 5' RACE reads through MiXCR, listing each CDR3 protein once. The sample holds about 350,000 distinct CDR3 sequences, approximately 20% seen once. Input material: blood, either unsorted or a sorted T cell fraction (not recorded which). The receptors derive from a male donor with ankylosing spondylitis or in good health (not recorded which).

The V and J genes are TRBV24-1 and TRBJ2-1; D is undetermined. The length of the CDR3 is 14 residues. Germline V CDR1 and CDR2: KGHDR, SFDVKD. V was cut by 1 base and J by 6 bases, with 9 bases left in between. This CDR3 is CATSDLTLSNEQFF. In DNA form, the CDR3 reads TGTGCCACCAGTGATTTAACCTTAAGCAATGAGCAGTTCTTC.

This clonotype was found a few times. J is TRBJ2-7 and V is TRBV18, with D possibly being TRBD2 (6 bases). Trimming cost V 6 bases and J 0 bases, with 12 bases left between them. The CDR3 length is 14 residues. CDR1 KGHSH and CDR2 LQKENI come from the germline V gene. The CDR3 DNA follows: TGTGCCAGCTCGCATTACGGGGGCTCCTACGAGCAGTACTTC. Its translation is CASSHYGGSYEQYF. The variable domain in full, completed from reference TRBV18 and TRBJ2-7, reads NAGVMQNPRHLVRRRGQEARLRCSPMKGHSHVYWYRQLPEEGLKFMVYLQKENIIDESGMPKERFSAEFPKEGPSILRIQQVVRGDSAAYFCASSHYGGSYEQYFGPGTRLTVT.

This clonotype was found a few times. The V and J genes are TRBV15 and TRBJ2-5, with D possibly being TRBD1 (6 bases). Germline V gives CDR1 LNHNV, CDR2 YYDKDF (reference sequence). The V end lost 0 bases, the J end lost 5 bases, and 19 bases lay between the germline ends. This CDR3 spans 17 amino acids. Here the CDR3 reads CATSRERSVGGRETQYF. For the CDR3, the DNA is TGTGCCACCAGCAGAGAAAGGAGCGTAGGGGGTAGGGAGACCCAGTACTTC.

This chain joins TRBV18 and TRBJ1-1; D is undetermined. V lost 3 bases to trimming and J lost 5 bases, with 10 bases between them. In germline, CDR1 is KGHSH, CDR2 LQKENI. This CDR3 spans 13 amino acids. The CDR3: CASSPSGSTEAFF. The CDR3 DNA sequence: TGTGCCAGCTCACCGAGCGGTTCGACTGAAGCTTTCTTT. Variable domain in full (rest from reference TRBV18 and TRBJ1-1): NAGVMQNPRHLVRRRGQEARLRCSPMKGHSHVYWYRQLPEEGLKFMVYLQKENIIDESGMPKERFSAEFPKEGPSILRIQQVVRGDSAAYFCASSPSGSTEAFFGQGTRLTVV.

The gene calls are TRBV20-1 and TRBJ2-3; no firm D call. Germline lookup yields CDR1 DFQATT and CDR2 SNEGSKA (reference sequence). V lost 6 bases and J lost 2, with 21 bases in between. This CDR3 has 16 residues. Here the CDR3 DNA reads TGCAGTGCCCGCGTGCAGCAATACTGGACCACAGATACGCAGTATTTT. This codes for CSARVQQYWTTDTQYF.

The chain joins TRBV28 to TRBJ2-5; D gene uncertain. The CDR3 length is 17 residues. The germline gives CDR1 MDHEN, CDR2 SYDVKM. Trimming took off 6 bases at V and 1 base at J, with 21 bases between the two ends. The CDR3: CASRRSMGIRAQETQYF. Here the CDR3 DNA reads TGTGCCAGCAGACGCTCGATGGGGATTAGGGCCCAAGAGACCCAGTACTTC.

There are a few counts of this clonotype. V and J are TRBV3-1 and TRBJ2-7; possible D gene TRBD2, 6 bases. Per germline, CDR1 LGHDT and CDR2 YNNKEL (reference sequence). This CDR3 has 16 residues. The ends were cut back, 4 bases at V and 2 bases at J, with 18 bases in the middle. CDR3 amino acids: CASSRMPGDLAYEQYF. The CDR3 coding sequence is TGTGCCAGCAGCCGGATGCCGGGGGACTTGGCCTACGAGCAGTACTTC.

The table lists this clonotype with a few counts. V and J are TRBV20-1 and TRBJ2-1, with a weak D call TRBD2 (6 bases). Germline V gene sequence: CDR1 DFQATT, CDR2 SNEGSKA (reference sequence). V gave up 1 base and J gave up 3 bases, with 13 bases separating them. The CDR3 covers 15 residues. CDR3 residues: CSARADRGGYNEQFF. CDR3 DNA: TGCAGTGCTAGAGCCGACCGGGGAGGCTACAATGAGCAGTTCTTC.

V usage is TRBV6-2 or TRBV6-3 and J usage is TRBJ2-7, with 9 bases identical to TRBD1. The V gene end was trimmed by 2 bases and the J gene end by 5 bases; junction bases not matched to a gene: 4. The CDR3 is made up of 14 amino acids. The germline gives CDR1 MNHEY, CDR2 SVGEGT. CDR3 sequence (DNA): TGTGCCAGCAGTTACATGGGACAGGGCCACGAGCAGTACTTC. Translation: CASSYMGQGHEQYF.

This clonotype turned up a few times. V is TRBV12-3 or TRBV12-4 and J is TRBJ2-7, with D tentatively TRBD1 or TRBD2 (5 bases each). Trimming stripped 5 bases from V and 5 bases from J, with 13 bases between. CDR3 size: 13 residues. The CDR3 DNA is TGTGCCAGCAGTCCTACGGGGCGTGACGAGCAGTACTTC. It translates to CASSPTGRDEQYF.